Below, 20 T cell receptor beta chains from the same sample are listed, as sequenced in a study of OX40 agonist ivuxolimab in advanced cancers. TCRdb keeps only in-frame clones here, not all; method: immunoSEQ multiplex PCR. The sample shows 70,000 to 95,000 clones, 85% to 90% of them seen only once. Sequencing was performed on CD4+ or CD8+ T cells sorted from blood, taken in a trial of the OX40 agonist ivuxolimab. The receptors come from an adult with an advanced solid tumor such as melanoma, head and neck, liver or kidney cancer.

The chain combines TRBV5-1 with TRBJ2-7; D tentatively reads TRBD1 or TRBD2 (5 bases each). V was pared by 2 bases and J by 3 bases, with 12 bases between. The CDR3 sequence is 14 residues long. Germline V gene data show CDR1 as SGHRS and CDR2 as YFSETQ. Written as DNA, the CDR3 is TGCGCCAGCAGCTTTGGGACCGCCGACTACGAGCAGTACTTC. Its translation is CASSFGTADYEQYF. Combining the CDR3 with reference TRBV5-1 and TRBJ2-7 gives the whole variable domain KAGVTQTPRYLIKTRGQQVTLSCSPISGHRSVSWYQQTPGQGLQFLFEYFSETQRNKGNFPGRFSGRQFSNSRSEMNVSTLELGDSALYLCASSFGTADYEQYFGPGTRLTVT.

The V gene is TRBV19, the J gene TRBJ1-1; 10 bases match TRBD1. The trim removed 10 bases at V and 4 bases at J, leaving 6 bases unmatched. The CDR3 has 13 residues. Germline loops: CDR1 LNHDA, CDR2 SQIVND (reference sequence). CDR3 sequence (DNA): TGTGCCACCAGGGGACAGGGGCGCACTGAAGCTTTCTTT. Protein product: CATRGQGRTEAFF. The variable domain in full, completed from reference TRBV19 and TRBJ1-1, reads DGGITQSPKYLFRKEGQNVTLSCEQNLNHDAMYWYRQDPGQGLRLIYYSQIVNDFQKGDIAEGYSVSREKKESFPLTVTSAQKNPTAFYLCATRGQGRTEAFFGQGTRLTVV.

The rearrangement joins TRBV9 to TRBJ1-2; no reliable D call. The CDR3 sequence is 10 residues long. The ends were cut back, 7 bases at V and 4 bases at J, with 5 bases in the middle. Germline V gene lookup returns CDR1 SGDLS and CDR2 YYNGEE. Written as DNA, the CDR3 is TGTGCCAGCCGATCCTATGGCTACACCTTC. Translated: CASRSYGYTF.

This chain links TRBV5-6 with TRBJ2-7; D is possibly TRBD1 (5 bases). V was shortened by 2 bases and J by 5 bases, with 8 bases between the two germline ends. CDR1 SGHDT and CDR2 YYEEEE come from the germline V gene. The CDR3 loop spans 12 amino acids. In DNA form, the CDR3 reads TGTGCCAGCAGCTTAGACAGCGACGAGCAGTACTTC. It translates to CASSLDSDEQYF.

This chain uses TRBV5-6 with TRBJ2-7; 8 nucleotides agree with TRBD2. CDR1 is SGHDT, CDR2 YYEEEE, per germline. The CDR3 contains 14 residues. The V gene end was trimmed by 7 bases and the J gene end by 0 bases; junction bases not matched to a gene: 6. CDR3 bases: TGTGCCAGCCTCGGAGCGGGAGTCTCCTACGAGCAGTACTTC. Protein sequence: CASLGAGVSYEQYF.

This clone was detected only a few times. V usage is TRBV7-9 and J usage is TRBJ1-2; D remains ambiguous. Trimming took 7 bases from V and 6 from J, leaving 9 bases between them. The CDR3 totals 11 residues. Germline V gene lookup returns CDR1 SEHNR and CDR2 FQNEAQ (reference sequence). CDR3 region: CASKEEDGYTF. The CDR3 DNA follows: TGTGCCAGCAAGGAAGAGGATGGCTACACCTTC.

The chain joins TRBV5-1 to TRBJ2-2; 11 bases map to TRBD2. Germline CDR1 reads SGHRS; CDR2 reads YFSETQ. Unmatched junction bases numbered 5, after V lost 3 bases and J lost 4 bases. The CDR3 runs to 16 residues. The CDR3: CASSWGLAGGTGELFF. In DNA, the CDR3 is TGCGCCAGCAGCTGGGGCCTAGCGGGAGGCACCGGGGAGCTGTTTTTT.

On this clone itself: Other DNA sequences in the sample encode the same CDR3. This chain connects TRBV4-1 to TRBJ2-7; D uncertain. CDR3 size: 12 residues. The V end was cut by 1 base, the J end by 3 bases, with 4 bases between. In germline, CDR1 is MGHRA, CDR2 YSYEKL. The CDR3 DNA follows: TGCGCCAGCAGCCAAGGGGGCTACGAGCAGTACTTC. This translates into CASSQGGYEQYF.

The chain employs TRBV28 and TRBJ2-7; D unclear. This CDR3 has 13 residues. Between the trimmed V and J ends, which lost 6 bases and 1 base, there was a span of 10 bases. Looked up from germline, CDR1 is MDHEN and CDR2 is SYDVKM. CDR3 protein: CASRQTDSYEQYF. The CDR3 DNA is TGTGCCAGCAGGCAGACTGATTCCTACGAGCAGTACTTC.

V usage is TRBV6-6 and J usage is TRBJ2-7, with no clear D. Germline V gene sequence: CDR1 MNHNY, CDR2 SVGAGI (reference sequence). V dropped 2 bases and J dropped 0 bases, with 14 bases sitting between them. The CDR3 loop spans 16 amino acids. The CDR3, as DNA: TGTGCCAGCAGTTACGAGTCCAACAGATTCTCCTACGAGCAGTACTTC. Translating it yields CASSYESNRFSYEQYF.

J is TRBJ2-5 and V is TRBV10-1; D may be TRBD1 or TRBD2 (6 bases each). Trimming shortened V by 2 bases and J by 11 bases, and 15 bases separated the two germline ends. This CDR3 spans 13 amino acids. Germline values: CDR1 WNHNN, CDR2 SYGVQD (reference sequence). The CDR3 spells CASSEDRWREQYF. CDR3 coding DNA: TGCGCCAGCAGTGAGGACAGGTGGAGGGAGCAGTACTTC.

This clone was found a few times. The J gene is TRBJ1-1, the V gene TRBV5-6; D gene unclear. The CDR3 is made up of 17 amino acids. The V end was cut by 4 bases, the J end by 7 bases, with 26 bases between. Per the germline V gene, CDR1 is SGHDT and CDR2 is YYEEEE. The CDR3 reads CASSQYLHPLDGFEAFF. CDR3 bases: TGTGCCAGCAGCCAATACCTTCACCCCCTGGACGGTTTTGAAGCTTTCTTT. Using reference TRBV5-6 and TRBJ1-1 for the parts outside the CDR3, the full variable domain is DAGVTQSPTHLIKTRGQQVTLRCSPKSGHDTVSWYQQALGQGPQFIFQYYEEEERQRGNFPDRFSGHQFPNYSSELNVNALLLGDSALYLCASSQYLHPLDGFEAFFGQGTRLTVV.

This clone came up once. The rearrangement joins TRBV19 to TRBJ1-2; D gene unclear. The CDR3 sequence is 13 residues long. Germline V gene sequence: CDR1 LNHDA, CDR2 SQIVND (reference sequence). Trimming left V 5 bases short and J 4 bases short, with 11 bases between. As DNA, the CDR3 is TGTGCCAGTAGTCTGGGTGAGCCCTATGGCTACACCTTC. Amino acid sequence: CASSLGEPYGYTF.

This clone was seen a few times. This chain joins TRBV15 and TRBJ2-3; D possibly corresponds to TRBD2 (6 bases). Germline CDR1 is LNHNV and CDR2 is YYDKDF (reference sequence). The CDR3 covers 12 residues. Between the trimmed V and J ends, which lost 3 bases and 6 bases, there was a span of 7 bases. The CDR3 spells CATSSRGDTQYF. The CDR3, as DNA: TGTGCCACCAGCAGTCGGGGGGATACGCAGTATTTT.

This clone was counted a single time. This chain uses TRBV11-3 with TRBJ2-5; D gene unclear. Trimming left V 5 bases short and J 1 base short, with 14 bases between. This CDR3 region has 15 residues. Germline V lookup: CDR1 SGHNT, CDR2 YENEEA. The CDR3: CASSARWEFQETQYF. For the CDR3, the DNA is TGTGCCAGCAGCGCACGGTGGGAATTCCAAGAGACCCAGTACTTC.

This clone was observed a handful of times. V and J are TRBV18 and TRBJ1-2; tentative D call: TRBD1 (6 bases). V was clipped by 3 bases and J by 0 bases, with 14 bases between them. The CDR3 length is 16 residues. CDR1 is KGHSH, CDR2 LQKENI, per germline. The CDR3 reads CASSPGTGSANYGYTF. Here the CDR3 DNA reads TGTGCCAGCTCACCCGGAACAGGGTCCGCTAACTATGGCTACACCTTC.

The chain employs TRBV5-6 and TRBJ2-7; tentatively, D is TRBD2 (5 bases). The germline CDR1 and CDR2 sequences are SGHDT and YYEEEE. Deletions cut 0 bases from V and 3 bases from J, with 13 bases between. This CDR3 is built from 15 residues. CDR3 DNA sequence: TGTGCCAGCAGCTTGGCCCCTAGTGGAGGCTACGAGCAGTACTTC. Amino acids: CASSLAPSGGYEQYF.

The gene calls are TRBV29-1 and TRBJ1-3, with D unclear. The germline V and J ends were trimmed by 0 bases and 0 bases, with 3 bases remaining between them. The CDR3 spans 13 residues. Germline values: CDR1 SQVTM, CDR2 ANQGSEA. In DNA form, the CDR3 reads TGCAGCGTTGAAGACAGCTCTGGAAACACCATATATTTT. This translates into CSVEDSSGNTIYF.

This CDR3 is CASSWGLGTYEQYF. As DNA, the CDR3 is TGTGCCAGCAGCTGGGGACTGGGGACCTACGAGCAGTACTTC. V is TRBV5-8 and J is TRBJ2-7; TRBD2 is a possible D gene (6 bases). Germline CDR1 reads SGHTS; CDR2 reads YDEGEE. There are 14 residues in the CDR3. Trimming pared 3 bases from V and 2 bases from J, leaving 12 bases between. Filled out from reference TRBV5-8 and TRBJ2-7, the complete variable domain reads EAGVTQSPTHLIKTRGQQATLRCSPISGHTSVYWYQQALGLGLQFLLWYDEGEERNRGNFPPRFSGRQFPNYSSELNVNALELEDSALYLCASSWGLGTYEQYFGPGTRLTVT.

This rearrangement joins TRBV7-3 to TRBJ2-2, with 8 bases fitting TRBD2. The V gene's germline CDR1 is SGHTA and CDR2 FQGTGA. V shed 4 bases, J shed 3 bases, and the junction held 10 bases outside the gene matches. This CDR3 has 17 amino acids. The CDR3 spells CASSYIAGTRYTGELFF. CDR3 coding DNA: TGTGCCAGCAGCTATATCGCCGGGACTAGGTACACCGGGGAGCTGTTTTTT.